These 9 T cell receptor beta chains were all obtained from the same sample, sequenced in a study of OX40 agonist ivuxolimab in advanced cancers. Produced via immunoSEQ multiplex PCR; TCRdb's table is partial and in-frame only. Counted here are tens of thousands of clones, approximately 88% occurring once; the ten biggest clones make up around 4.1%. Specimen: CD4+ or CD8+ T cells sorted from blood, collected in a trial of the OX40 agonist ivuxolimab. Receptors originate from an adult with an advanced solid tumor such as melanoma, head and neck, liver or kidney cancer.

Written as DNA, the CDR3 is TGTGCCAGCAGCCCGCAGACTTTAACAAATACGCAGTATTTT. Translated: CASSPQTLTNTQYF. This chain connects TRBV9 to TRBJ2-3; D not certain. The CDR3 extends over 14 amino acids. Trimming left V 4 bases short and J 7 bases short, with 16 bases between. Germline V gene data show CDR1 as SGDLS and CDR2 as YYNGEE.

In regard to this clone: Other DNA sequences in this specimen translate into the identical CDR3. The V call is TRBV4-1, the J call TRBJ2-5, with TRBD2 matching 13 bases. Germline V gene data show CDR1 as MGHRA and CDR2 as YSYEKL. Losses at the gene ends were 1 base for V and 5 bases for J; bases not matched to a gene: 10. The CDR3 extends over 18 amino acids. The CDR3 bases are TGCGCCAGCAGCCAAGGGACTAGCGGGAGCCCCCGGGGGGAGACCCAGTACTTC. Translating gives CASSQGTSGSPRGETQYF.

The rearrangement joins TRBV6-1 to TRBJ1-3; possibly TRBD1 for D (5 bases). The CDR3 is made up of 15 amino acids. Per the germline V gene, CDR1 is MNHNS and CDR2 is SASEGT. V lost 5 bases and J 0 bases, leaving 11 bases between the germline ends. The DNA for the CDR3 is TGTGCCAGCAGTTTTAGGGGAAGCTCTGGAAACACCATATATTTT. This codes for CASSFRGSSGNTIYF.

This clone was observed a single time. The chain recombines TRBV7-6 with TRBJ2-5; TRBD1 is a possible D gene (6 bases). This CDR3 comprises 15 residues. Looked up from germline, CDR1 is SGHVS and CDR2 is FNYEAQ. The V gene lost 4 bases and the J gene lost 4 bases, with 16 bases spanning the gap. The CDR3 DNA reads TGTGCCAGCAGCTCTAAGACAGGACACGGAGAGACCCAGTACTTC. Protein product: CASSSKTGHGETQYF.

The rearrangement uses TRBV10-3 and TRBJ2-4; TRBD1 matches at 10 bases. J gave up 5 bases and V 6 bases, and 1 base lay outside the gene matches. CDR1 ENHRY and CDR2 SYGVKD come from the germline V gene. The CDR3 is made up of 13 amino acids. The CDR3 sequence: CAIRGTGENIQYF. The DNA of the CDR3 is TGTGCCATCAGAGGGACAGGGGAAAACATTCAGTACTTC.

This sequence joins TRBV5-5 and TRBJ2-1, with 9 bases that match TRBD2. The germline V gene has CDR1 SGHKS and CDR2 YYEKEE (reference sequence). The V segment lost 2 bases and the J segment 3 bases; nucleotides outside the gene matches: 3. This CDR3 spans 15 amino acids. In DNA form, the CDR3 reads TGTGCCAGCAGCTTCCGCGGGAGGGACTACAATGAGCAGTTCTTC. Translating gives CASSFRGRDYNEQFF.

The CDR3 loop reads CASSELHSFNEKLFF. The CDR3 region has the DNA TGTGCCAGCAGTGAATTGCACAGTTTTAATGAAAAACTGTTTTTT. This sequence joins TRBV2 and TRBJ1-4; D remains unclear. In germline, CDR1 is SNHLY, CDR2 FYNNEI. This CDR3 spans 15 amino acids. The V and J ends lost 2 bases and 4 bases respectively, with 11 bases between them.

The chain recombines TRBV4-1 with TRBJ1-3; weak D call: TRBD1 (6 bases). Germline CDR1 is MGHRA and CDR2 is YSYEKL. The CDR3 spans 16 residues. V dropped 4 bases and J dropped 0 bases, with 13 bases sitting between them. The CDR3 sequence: CASSPRQAASGNTIYF. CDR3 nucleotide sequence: TGCGCCAGCAGCCCCCGACAGGCTGCCTCTGGAAACACCATATATTTT.

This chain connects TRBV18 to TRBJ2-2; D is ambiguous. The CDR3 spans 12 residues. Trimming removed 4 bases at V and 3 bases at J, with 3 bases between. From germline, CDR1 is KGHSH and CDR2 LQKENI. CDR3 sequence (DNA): TGTGCCAGCTCACAGTACACCGGGGAGCTGTTTTTT. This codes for CASSQYTGELFF.